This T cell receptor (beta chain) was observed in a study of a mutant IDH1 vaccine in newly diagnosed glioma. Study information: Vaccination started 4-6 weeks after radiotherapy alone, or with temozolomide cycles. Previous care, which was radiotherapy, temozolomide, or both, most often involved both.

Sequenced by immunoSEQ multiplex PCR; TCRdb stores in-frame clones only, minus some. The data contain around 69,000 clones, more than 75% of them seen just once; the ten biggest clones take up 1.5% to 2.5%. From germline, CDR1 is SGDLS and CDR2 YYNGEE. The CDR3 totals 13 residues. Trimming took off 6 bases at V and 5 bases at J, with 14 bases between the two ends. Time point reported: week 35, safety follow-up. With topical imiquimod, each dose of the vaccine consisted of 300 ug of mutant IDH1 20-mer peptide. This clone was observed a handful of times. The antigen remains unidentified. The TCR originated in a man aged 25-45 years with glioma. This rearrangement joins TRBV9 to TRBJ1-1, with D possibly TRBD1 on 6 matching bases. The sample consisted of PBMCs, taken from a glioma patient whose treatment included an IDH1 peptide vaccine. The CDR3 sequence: CASTLRGGTEAFF. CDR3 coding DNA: TGTGCCAGCACCCTCAGAGGGGGAACTGAAGCTTTCTTT.